The 26 T cell receptor beta chains presented below share a single source sample, sequenced in a study of blood T cell repertoires in COVID-19. Some clones are missing from TCRdb's copy, which holds only in-frame ones; the method was immunoSEQ multiplex PCR. The sample has about 260,000 clones; 80% to 95% are singletons. Material for sequencing was PBMCs or T cells enriched from blood (not recorded which). The source of these receptors is a man in his forties or fifties who had been exposed to COVID-19.

The chain is built from TRBV15 and TRBJ1-6, with a weak D call TRBD1 (6 bases). The CDR3 sequence is 14 residues long. Germline V lookup: CDR1 LNHNV, CDR2 YYDKDF (reference sequence). Trimming took off 0 bases at V and 6 bases at J, with 6 bases between the two ends. The DNA for the CDR3 is TGTGCCACCAGCAGAGACAGGGGTAATTCACCCCTCCACTTT. Protein sequence: CATSRDRGNSPLHF.

The rearrangement links TRBV18 to TRBJ2-7; 8 bases line up with TRBD1. Trimming at V came to 3 bases and at J to 2 bases, leaving 9 bases not matched to a gene. This CDR3 contains 16 residues. CDR1 is KGHSH and CDR2 is LQKENI in the germline V gene. This chain's CDR3 is CASSPGQGGRTYEQYF. The CDR3 DNA sequence: TGTGCCAGCTCACCCGGACAGGGAGGTAGGACCTACGAGCAGTACTTC.

The V call is TRBV7-8, the J call TRBJ2-1; TRBD1 might be the D (5 bases). V lost 5 bases, J lost 9 bases, and 20 bases lay in between. The CDR3 has 15 residues. Germline loops: CDR1 SGHVS, CDR2 FQNEAQ. CDR3 DNA: TGTGCCAGCAGCAAAACACAGGATTCGGATCGTGAGCAGTTCTTC. Amino acid sequence: CASSKTQDSDREQFF.

Only one count was recorded for this clone. The gene calls are TRBV28 and TRBJ2-7, with 12 bases aligning to TRBD1. The CDR3 covers 16 residues. CDR1 and CDR2 from the germline V gene are MDHEN and SYDVKM. J lost 5 bases, V lost 7 bases, and 12 bases had no gene match. DNA for the CDR3: TGTGCCAGCACCGGAGGGCCCGGGACAGGGGGCCACGAGCAGTACTTC. This sequence encodes CASTGGPGTGGHEQYF.

The chain links TRBV10-3 to TRBJ1-5, with 7 bases fitting TRBD1. CDR3 length: 15 amino acids. Germline V gene sequence: CDR1 ENHRY, CDR2 SYGVKD. Unmatched junction bases numbered 7, after V lost 5 bases and J lost 3 bases. DNA of the CDR3: TGTGCCATCAGTCCCCGGGACAGTAACAATCAGCCCCAGCATTTT. This translates into CAISPRDSNNQPQHF.

V and J are TRBV28 and TRBJ1-2; D is undetermined. CDR1 and CDR2 (germline): MDHEN, SYDVKM. Trimming left V 3 bases short and J 4 bases short, with 6 bases between. The CDR3 spans 12 residues. The CDR3 region is CASSFGVYGYTF. For the CDR3, the DNA is TGTGCCAGCAGTTTCGGGGTCTATGGCTACACCTTC.

The V call is TRBV2, the J call TRBJ1-1; D is unclear. V dropped 5 bases and J dropped 3 bases, with 10 bases sitting between them. CDR1 is SNHLY, CDR2 FYNNEI, per germline. The CDR3 runs to 13 residues. Here the CDR3 DNA reads TGTGCCAGCAGTAAAGTTCCTTACACTGAAGCTTTCTTT. The encoded protein is CASSKVPYTEAFF.

This clone has more than one count but fewer than ten. This chain uses TRBV5-1 with TRBJ2-3; 9 bases are shared with TRBD1. The CDR3 has 14 residues. Losses at the gene ends were 8 bases for V and 5 bases for J; bases not matched to a gene: 9. CDR1 and CDR2 from the germline V gene are SGHRS and YFSETQ. The chain's CDR3 is CARRRDRVRDTQYF. The CDR3 region has the DNA TGCGCCAGGAGGCGGGACAGGGTAAGAGATACGCAGTATTTT. The whole variable domain, remainder taken from reference TRBV5-1 and TRBJ2-3, is KAGVTQTPRYLIKTRGQQVTLSCSPISGHRSVSWYQQTPGQGLQFLFEYFSETQRNKGNFPGRFSGRQFSNSRSEMNVSTLELGDSALYLCARRRDRVRDTQYFGPGTRLTVL.

The chain is built from TRBV29-1 and TRBJ2-7, with TRBD1 as a possible D gene (6 bases). Germline V gene sequence: CDR1 SQVTM, CDR2 ANQGSEA. CDR3 length: 13 amino acids. Trimming took 4 bases from V and 2 from J, leaving 12 bases between them. In DNA, the CDR3 is TGCAGCGTTGGAGGACAGAGGACCTACGAGCAGTACTTC. Residues: CSVGGQRTYEQYF.

A single count supports this clone. The gene calls are TRBV29-1 and TRBJ1-2; D not certain. Germline V gene sequence: CDR1 SQVTM, CDR2 ANQGSEA. The V end lost 5 bases, the J end lost 8 bases, and 15 bases lay between the germline ends. The CDR3 has 12 residues. The CDR3 DNA is TGCAGCGTTATTTCAGGCGCCTGGGGCTACACCTTC. It specifies CSVISGAWGYTF. Variable domain in full (rest from reference TRBV29-1 and TRBJ1-2): SAVISQKPSRDICQRGTSLTIQCQVDSQVTMMFWYRQQPGQSLTLIATANQGSEATYESGFVIDKFPISRPNLTFSTLTVSNMSPEDSSIYLCSVISGAWGYTFGSGTRLTVV.

Here the CDR3 reads CASRTGGFYEQYF. The CDR3 region has the DNA TGTGCCAGCCGAACAGGGGGGTTCTACGAGCAGTACTTC. J is TRBJ2-7 and V is TRBV6-5; TRBD1 aligns across 8 bases. Germline V gives CDR1 MNHEY, CDR2 SVGAGI. The CDR3 has 13 amino acids. Germline trimming cut 8 bases from V and 3 bases from J; bases unmatched to any gene: 6.

The rearrangement uses TRBV19 and TRBJ2-1; 8 bases fit TRBD1. CDR3 length: 17 residues. After removal of 5 bases from V and 6 bases from J, the junction contained 15 bases not matched to a gene. CDR1 is LNHDA, CDR2 SQIVND, per germline (reference sequence). This CDR3 reads CASSSYSGTGNTNEQFF. CDR3 DNA: TGTGCCAGTAGTTCCTACTCCGGGACAGGTAATACCAATGAGCAGTTCTTC.

This clone has ten or more counts. CDR3 in amino acids: CASSIDNTRRDEQYF. CDR3 coding DNA: TGTGCCAGTAGTATAGATAACACGCGCAGGGACGAGCAGTACTTC. The chain joins TRBV19 to TRBJ2-7, with D possibly TRBD1 on 5 matching bases. Germline CDR1 and CDR2: LNHDA and SQIVND (reference sequence). V lost 0 bases and J 5 bases, leaving 14 bases between the germline ends. This CDR3 contains 15 residues.

The genes are TRBV30 and TRBJ1-6, with TRBD1 as a possible D gene (5 bases). This CDR3 has 13 amino acids. V was clipped by 1 base and J by 7 bases, with 8 bases between them. In germline, CDR1 is GTSNPN, CDR2 SVGIG (reference sequence). The CDR3 bases are TGTGCCTGGAGTGCGACAGAAAATTCACCCCTCCACTTT. Amino acids: CAWSATENSPLHF.

The V gene is TRBV2, the J gene TRBJ1-1; maybe TRBD1 (5 bases). This CDR3 contains 15 residues. V lost 6 bases and J 1 base, leaving 15 bases between the germline ends. Looked up from germline, CDR1 is SNHLY and CDR2 is FYNNEI. The DNA of the CDR3 is TGTGCCAGCAGCAGACTTCGCGGGGCGAACACTGAAGCTTTCTTT. The encoded protein is CASSRLRGANTEAFF. The entire variable domain, with the rest obtained from reference TRBV2 and TRBJ1-1, is as follows: EPEVTQTPSHQVTQMGQEVILRCVPISNHLYFYWYRQILGQKVEFLVSFYNNEISEKSEIFDDQFSVERPDGSNFTLKIRSTKLEDSAMYFCASSRLRGANTEAFFGQGTRLTVV.

Note on this clone: This CDR3 is also generated by other DNA sequences in the sample. The CDR3 loop reads CASSQSANYGYTF. DNA for the CDR3: TGTGCCAGCAGCCAATCCGCTAACTATGGCTACACCTTC. This sequence joins TRBV3-1 (or the pseudogene TRBV3-2) and TRBJ1-2; D gene ambiguous. Germline CDR1 and CDR2: LGHDT and YNNKEL (reference sequence). The CDR3 is 13 residues long. Trimming took 2 bases from V and 0 from J, leaving 4 bases between them.

The V gene is TRBV9, the J gene TRBJ2-7; TRBD1 matches at 12 bases. Germline V gene data show CDR1 as SGDLS and CDR2 as YYNGEE. The CDR3 has 17 residues. Trimming took 2 bases from V and 4 from J; bases not matched to a gene: 10. The CDR3 reads CASSVRDRGRFIYEQYF. CDR3 DNA sequence: TGTGCCAGCAGCGTCCGGGACAGGGGGCGATTTATATACGAGCAGTACTTC.

The chain couples TRBV6-5 to TRBJ1-2; a possible D gene is TRBD1 (6 bases). The CDR3 spans 13 residues. In germline, CDR1 is MNHEY, CDR2 SVGAGI. V gave up 6 bases and J gave up 7 bases, with 15 bases separating them. The CDR3 sequence is CASRKQGDGGYTF. The CDR3 bases are TGTGCCAGCAGAAAACAGGGAGATGGTGGCTACACCTTC.

J is TRBJ1-5 and V is TRBV2; 7 positions match TRBD1. V lost 0 bases, J lost 5 bases, and 1 base stayed unmatched. CDR1 and CDR2 (germline): SNHLY, FYNNEI. The CDR3 runs to 14 residues. The CDR3 DNA reads as TGTGCCAGCAGTGAAGCGAGGGGGCATCAGCCCCAGCATTTT. Its protein product is CASSEARGHQPQHF.

As for this clone: Other nucleotide sequences in the sample specify the same CDR3. The genes are TRBV3-1 (or the pseudogene TRBV3-2) and TRBJ1-1; tentatively, D is TRBD1 (6 bases). V lost 1 base and J lost 4, with 7 bases in between. CDR3 length: 13 residues. Germline-derived CDR1 and CDR2 are LGHDT and YNNKEL (reference sequence). CDR3 in DNA: TGTGCCAGCAGCCAAGGCAGGGGCACTGAAGCTTTCTTT. Encoded protein: CASSQGRGTEAFF.

V is TRBV7-8 and J is TRBJ2-2; 9 nucleotides align to TRBD2. This CDR3 has 17 residues. In germline, CDR1 is SGHVS, CDR2 FQNEAQ. V trimming: 4 bases; J trimming: 8 bases; junction bases outside the gene matches: 14. As DNA, the CDR3 is TGTGCCAGCAGCTCCCTAATTAGCGGGAGTCTATCAGGGGAGCTGTTTTTT. It codes for CASSSLISGSLSGELFF. The entire variable domain, with the rest obtained from reference TRBV7-8 and TRBJ2-2, is as follows: GAGVSQSPRYKVAKRGQDVALRCDPISGHVSLFWYQQALGQGPEFLTYFQNEAQLDKSGLPSDRFFAERPEGSVSTLKIQRTQQEDSAVYLCASSSLISGSLSGELFFGEGSRLTVL.

This clone showed up just once. The chain couples TRBV14 to TRBJ2-7; 7 bases match TRBD2. The CDR3 is made up of 16 amino acids. V lost 4 bases to trimming and J lost 4 bases; unmatched junction nucleotides: 13. Germline CDR1 reads SGHDN; CDR2 reads FVKESK. The CDR3 DNA is TGTGCCAGCAGCCCCCTTTTCGGCGGGAGTCAGTACGAGCAGTACTTC. As protein: CASSPLFGGSQYEQYF.

The count of this clone is one. The chain employs TRBV5-1 and TRBJ1-5, with 8 bases aligning to TRBD1. The CDR3 contains 14 residues. The germline V gene has CDR1 SGHRS and CDR2 YFSETQ. V dropped 2 bases and J dropped 3; count of bases not matched to a gene: 1. DNA for the CDR3: TGCGCCAGCAGCTTACAGGGGGACAATCAGCCCCAGCATTTT. Residues: CASSLQGDNQPQHF.

The CDR3: CASSDRLTSQTAGELFF. The CDR3 region has the DNA TGTGCCAGCAGTGACAGGTTGACTAGCCAAACCGCCGGGGAGCTGTTTTTT. The chain carries TRBV6-1 and TRBJ2-2; TRBD2 aligns across 7 bases. Germline loops: CDR1 MNHNS, CDR2 SASEGT. Trimming took 3 bases from V and 6 from J; bases not matched to a gene: 13. CDR3 size: 17 residues.

This clone appeared once. V and J are TRBV5-1 and TRBJ2-3, with D possibly TRBD2 on 6 matching bases. Germline loops: CDR1 SGHRS, CDR2 YFSETQ. The V and J ends lost 1 base and 0 bases respectively, with 9 bases between them. The CDR3 contains 15 residues. This CDR3 reads CASSLSGLSTDTQYF. The DNA for the CDR3 is TGCGCCAGCAGCTTGTCGGGACTTAGCACAGATACGCAGTATTTT.

The chain recombines TRBV19 with TRBJ1-2, with TRBD1 matching over 7 bases. CDR1 is LNHDA, CDR2 SQIVND, per germline (reference sequence). V gave up 3 bases and J gave up 4 bases; unmatched junction bases: 8. The CDR3 has 15 residues. CDR3 sequence (DNA): TGTGCCAGTAGTATGATCCCGGACAGGAGCTATGGCTACACCTTC. As protein: CASSMIPDRSYGYTF.